In this sample, the clone carrying this T cell receptor beta chain turned up many times. Its antigen is unknown. Relying on iRepertoire HTBI primers and Arm-PCR of CDR3 regions, the team built TCR beta libraries. TCRdb redid the calling of the multiplex PCR reads with MiXCR, one entry per CDR3 protein. The sample holds a few hundred thousand distinct CDR3 sequences, approximately 21% seen once. The data derive from a study of regulatory T cells in long-lasting Graves disease. As for the study in general: The definition of persistent Graves' disease was over 5 years of antithyroid drugs with positive TSH receptor antibodies. Broader study findings: Persistent disease favored TRBV28, TRBJ1-2 and TRBJ2-5. Among the persistent patients, 2,500 to 3,000 public clonotypes were shared, more than the approximately 970 shared among new patients.

Specified time point: persistent/refractory GD, antithyroid drugs over 5 years with positive TRAb. Following extraction of RNA from PBMCs, that RNA was used to make the TCR library. The CDR3 contains 13 residues. Trimming removed 3 bases from V and 2 bases from J, with 8 bases in between. In germline, CDR1 is SQVTM, CDR2 ANQGSEA. The receptor comes from a female donor with Graves disease. This sequence joins TRBV29-1 and TRBJ1-5; D might be TRBD1 (6 bases). The source was peripheral blood mononuclear cells (PBMCs), collected when the disease was refractory, from a patient treated with antithyroid drugs. The CDR3 loop is CSVDEGGNQPQHF. As DNA, the CDR3 is TGCAGCGTTGATGAGGGGGGCAATCAGCCCCAGCATTTT.